This TCR beta chain was recovered during a study of cytomegalovirus exposure and HLA in healthy donors. Points from the study as a whole: With high specificity and sensitivity, the classifier reportedly diagnosed cytomegalovirus status.

V dropped 5 bases and J dropped 12; count of bases not matched to a gene: 19. Germline V lookup: CDR1 LNHDA, CDR2 SQIVND (reference sequence). The CDR3 runs 16 residues. The PCR employed 60 Vbeta primers together with 13 Jbeta primers. Repertoires were generated with immunoSEQ multiplex PCR, while TCRdb's copy carries only in-frame clones and drops some. Among fewer than 200,000 clones listed, approximately 82% were seen once. With respect to this clone: Its antigen remains unidentified.

The clonotype was recovered from a woman between 18 and 29 years old in good health and CMV-seronegative. Sample: PBMCs. J is TRBJ2-1 and V is TRBV19; TRBD1 agrees at 7 bases. The CDR3 is CASSLSTGTESMGQFF. The CDR3 nucleotides are TGTGCCAGTAGTCTATCTACCGGGACAGAGAGTATGGGGCAGTTCTTC.